A selection of T cell receptor beta chains follows, all from one sample in a study of CD8+CD57+ T cells in acquired aplastic anemia. TCRdb used MiXCR to reprocess the reads, holding one entry per CDR3 protein. The sample holds approximately 50,000 distinct CDR3 sequences, approximately 72% seen once. The specimen was sorted CD4+, CD8+, or CD8+CD57+ T cells (not recorded which) from PBMCs. These receptors were taken from a human donor in good health, serving as a control. CDR3s include the opening cysteine and the closing phenylalanine or tryptophan. D genes are given only for firm matches. The size field is filled for only some rows; it gives once, few, many or a size class.

>TRBD1|many|TRBV5-4|TRBJ2-1
TGTGCCAGCAGCTTGGGGACAGGGGGCTCCTACAATGAGCAGTTCTTC
CASSLGTGGSYNEQFF
>-|few|TRBV24-1|TRBJ2-1
TGTGCCACCAGTGCCGGCAGGGCCGCCAAATACAATGAGCAGTTCTTC
CATSAGRAAKYNEQFF
>TRBD1|-|TRBV2|TRBJ1-1
TGTGCCAGCAGGGTCGACAGGGCGGGACGTGAAGCTTTCTTT
CASRVDRAGREAFF
>-|-|TRBV20-1|TRBJ1-5
TGCAGTGCCAAGACAGATAGCAATCAGCCCCAGCATTTT
CSAKTDSNQPQHF
>-|-|TRBV12-3/TRBV12-4|TRBJ1-1
TGTGCCAGCCTTGGGCCGTTGAACACTGAAGCTTTCTTT
CASLGPLNTEAFF
>TRBD1|medium-sized|TRBV24-1|TRBJ2-2
TGTGCCACCAGAGAACCGGGGACAGGGGACACCGGGGAGCTGTTTTTT
CATREPGTGDTGELFF
>-|once|TRBV10-3|TRBJ1-2
TGTGCCATCAGTGAGGCGGGAGGTGGCTATGGCTACACCTTC
CAISEAGGGYGYTF
>-|-|TRBV7-2|TRBJ2-7
TGTGCCAGCAGCTTAGTAGGACTTACCTACGAGCAGTACTTC
CASSLVGLTYEQYF
>TRBD2|many|TRBV6-1|TRBJ2-1
TGTGCCAGCACCCAGACTAGCGGGAGTTCGGATGAGCAGTTCTTC
CASTQTSGSSDEQFF
>TRBD2|-|TRBV11-2|TRBJ2-1
TGTGCCAGCAGCGAAAGCGGGGTGGGTTACAATGAGCAGTTCTTC
CASSESGVGYNEQFF
>-|-|TRBV27|TRBJ2-7
TGTGCCAGCAGCCCCGGGCCAAAGGGAGCCTACGAGCAGTACTTC
CASSPGPKGAYEQYF
>-|-|TRBV10-2|TRBJ1-3
TGCGCCAGCAGTCGGAGGGGGTTTGGAAACACCATATATTTT
CASSRRGFGNTIYF
>TRBD2|-|TRBV20-1|TRBJ2-1
TGCAGTGTCACTAGCGGGGGTCCCCGCAATGAGCAGTTCTTC
CSVTSGGPRNEQFF
>TRBD1|-|TRBV29-1|TRBJ2-7
TGCAGCGTTGAGGACAGGGTTTCCAACGAGCAGTACTTC
CSVEDRVSNEQYF
>-|-|TRBV20-1|TRBJ2-7
TGCAGTGCTAGAGGAGACAGAACCTACGAGCAGTACTTC
CSARGDRTYEQYF
>TRBD1|-|TRBV12-3/TRBV12-4|TRBJ1-2
TGTGCCAGCAGTTTGAACAGGGGGGACTATGGCTACACCTTC
CASSLNRGDYGYTF
>-|-|TRBV2|TRBJ1-1
TGTGCCAGCAGTGTGGGGGGGGCCCTCACTGAAGCTTTCTTT
CASSVGGALTEAFF